This TCR beta chain was recovered during a study of CD8 T cells in Susac syndrome. The multiple sclerosis controls comprised treatment-naive patients whose relapsing-remitting disease was stable or active. While CD8+ and CD4+ T cells were isolated negatively, TEMRA cells were enriched by FACS. For this clonotype: The antigen remains undetermined.

Random hexamers were used to reverse transcribe about 0.5 to 1 ug of RNA. By means of immunoSEQ multiplex PCR, TCR beta CDR3 spanning 54 Vbeta and 13 Jbeta underwent amplification. From the immunoSEQ multiplex PCR reads, TCRdb called clonotypes with MiXCR, one entry per CDR3 protein. The table lists about 180,000 distinct CDR3 sequences, approximately 96% of them singletons. Study results and caveats: TCR sequencing and HLA analysis covered a relatively small number of individuals.

This TCR came from a human donor with multiple sclerosis. The sample comprised CD8+ T cells from PBMCs.

The CDR3 nucleotides read TGTGCCAGCAGTCCCTTTGGGACTAGCGGGGCCCGGGGGACCCAGTACTTC. This gives the protein CASSPFGTSGARGTQYF. The chain uses TRBV12-3 or TRBV12-4 and TRBJ2-5; TRBD2 matches at 13 bases. This CDR3 is built from 17 residues. V lost 5 bases, J lost 7 bases, and 13 bases stayed unmatched.